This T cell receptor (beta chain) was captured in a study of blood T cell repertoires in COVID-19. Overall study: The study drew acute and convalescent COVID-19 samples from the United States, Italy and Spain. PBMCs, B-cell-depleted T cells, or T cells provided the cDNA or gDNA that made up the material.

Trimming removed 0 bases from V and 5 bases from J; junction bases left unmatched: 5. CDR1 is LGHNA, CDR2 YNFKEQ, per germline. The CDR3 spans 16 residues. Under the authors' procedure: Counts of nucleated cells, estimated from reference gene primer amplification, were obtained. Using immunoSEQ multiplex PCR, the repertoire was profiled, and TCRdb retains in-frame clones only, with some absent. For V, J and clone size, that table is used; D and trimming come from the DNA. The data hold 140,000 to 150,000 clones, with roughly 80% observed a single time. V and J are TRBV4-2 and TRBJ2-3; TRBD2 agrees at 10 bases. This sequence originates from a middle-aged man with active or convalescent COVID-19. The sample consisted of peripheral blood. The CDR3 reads CASSQDRASGGDTQYF. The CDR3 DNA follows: TGTGCCAGCAGCCAAGATAGGGCTAGCGGGGGAGATACGCAGTATTTT.